These 28 T cell receptor beta chains were sequenced from one sample in a study of PD-1 blockade in classical Hodgkin lymphoma. The time point: cycle 4 day 1 (C4D1), after 6 weeks of nivolumab. No patient escaped relapse after autologous stem cell transplantation, and brentuximab vedotin exposure varied. The data were produced by immunoSEQ multiplex PCR, yet TCRdb's version contains in-frame clones alone and is incomplete. The sample consists of some 13,000 clones, 65% to 85% of them appearing once. The sample was peripheral blood mononuclear cells (PBMCs), taken before the fourth cycle of nivolumab. These receptors originate from a human donor with classical Hodgkin lymphoma.

Only one count was recorded for this clone. The V gene is TRBV7-8, the J gene TRBJ2-3; tentatively, D is TRBD1 (5 bases). The V and J ends lost 6 bases and 5 bases respectively, with 15 bases between them. In germline, CDR1 is SGHVS, CDR2 FQNEAQ. This CDR3 is 14 amino acids long. DNA of the CDR3: TGTGCCAGCAGTCACAGGTTTCAGGAAGATACGCAGTATTTT. It translates to CASSHRFQEDTQYF.

The chain employs TRBV28 and TRBJ1-1, with 10 bases lining up with TRBD1. CDR3 length: 13 residues. V dropped 8 bases and J dropped 5; count of bases not matched to a gene: 5. Per the germline V gene, CDR1 is MDHEN and CDR2 is SYDVKM. CDR3 in amino acids: CASLWGQGTEAFF. The CDR3 bases are TGTGCCAGCCTCTGGGGACAGGGGACTGAAGCTTTCTTT.

The chain recombines TRBV6-6 with TRBJ1-2; 9 bases are a match to TRBD1. CDR3 length equals 15 residues. V was pared by 8 bases and J by 4 bases, with 11 bases of the junction left unmatched. From germline, CDR1 is MNHNY and CDR2 SVGAGI (reference sequence). The CDR3 DNA is TGTGCCAGCGCATCTCCCGGGACAGGGCGCTATGGCTACACCTTC. Translating gives CASASPGTGRYGYTF.

The chain recombines TRBV7-8 with TRBJ1-4, with D tentatively TRBD1 (6 bases). V was shortened by 5 bases and J by 3 bases, with 22 bases between the two germline ends. The CDR3 covers 18 residues. Germline values: CDR1 SGHVS, CDR2 FQNEAQ. The DNA of the CDR3 is TGTGCCAGCAGCCACGAACAGGGTAGACCATCCCCTAATGAAAAACTGTTTTTT. Its translation: CASSHEQGRPSPNEKLFF.

For the CDR3, the DNA is TGTGCCAGCAGTGAAACCACGGGACTAGCGGGGGGGAATTTCGGAAAGAATGAGCAGTTCTTC. Translating gives CASSETTGLAGGNFGKNEQFF. This chain connects TRBV6-1 to TRBJ2-1, with 16 bases that match TRBD2. Germline V gene lookup returns CDR1 MNHNS and CDR2 SASEGT. CDR3 size: 21 residues. V was pared by 2 bases and J by 7 bases, with 17 bases of the junction left unmatched.

J is TRBJ1-5 and V is TRBV19, with 12 bases aligning to TRBD1. CDR1 and CDR2 from the germline V gene are LNHDA and SQIVND (reference sequence). The trim removed 4 bases at V and 0 bases at J, leaving 4 bases unmatched. There are 17 residues in the CDR3. In nucleotides, the CDR3 is TGTGCCAGTAGTAGGGGACAGGGGGCCTATAGCAATCAGCCCCAGCATTTT. It is translated as CASSRGQGAYSNQPQHF.

The CDR3 protein is CASSLVPLQDDTEAFF. The CDR3 DNA follows: TGTGCCAGCAGCTTAGTTCCTTTGCAGGATGACACTGAAGCTTTCTTT. The V call is TRBV7-9, the J call TRBJ1-1; D is unclear. The V gene's germline CDR1 is SEHNR and CDR2 FQNEAQ (reference sequence). V lost 1 base and J lost 3, with 15 bases in between. The CDR3 has 16 residues.

This chain uses TRBV7-9 with TRBJ2-5; no reliable D call. Trimming removed 5 bases from V and 6 bases from J, with 16 bases in between. There are 14 residues in the CDR3. The germline V gene has CDR1 SEHNR and CDR2 FQNEAQ (reference sequence). The CDR3: CASSPTRVVKTQYF. DNA for the CDR3: TGTGCCAGCAGCCCTACAAGGGTGGTGAAGACCCAGTACTTC.

The chain recombines TRBV29-1 with TRBJ2-7; 7 positions match TRBD1. CDR1 SQVTM and CDR2 ANQGSEA come from the germline V gene. The CDR3 is made up of 13 amino acids. V gave up 4 bases and J gave up 2 bases; unmatched junction bases: 5. The CDR3 bases are TGCAGCGTTGTCCGGGGACAGCCCTACGAGCAGTACTTC. Amino acid sequence: CSVVRGQPYEQYF.

This clone was found a few times. The chain carries TRBV2 and TRBJ1-6; the D is unclear. Germline assignment: CDR1 SNHLY and CDR2 FYNNEI. The CDR3 is 13 residues long. V lost 4 bases, J lost 7 bases, and 8 bases lay in between. The CDR3 coding sequence is TGTGCCAGCAGTGGGGCGCAGAATTCACCCCTCCACTTT. It specifies CASSGAQNSPLHF. Looking up the rest from reference TRBV2 and TRBJ1-6 gives the full variable domain: EPEVTQTPSHQVTQMGQEVILRCVPISNHLYFYWYRQILGQKVEFLVSFYNNEISEKSEIFDDQFSVERPDGSNFTLKIRSTKLEDSAMYFCASSGAQNSPLHFGNGTRLTVT.

The chain is built from TRBV4-3 and TRBJ1-5; D is uncertain. CDR1 is LGHNA and CDR2 is YSLEER in the germline V gene. V lost 6 bases and J 4 bases, leaving 16 bases between the germline ends. This CDR3 is 15 amino acids long. The CDR3: CASSPSGLRNQPQHF. The CDR3 region has the DNA TGCGCCAGCAGTCCCTCCGGGCTCCGGAATCAGCCCCAGCATTTT.

This clone has only a few counts. The rearrangement joins TRBV28 to TRBJ2-3, with D hard to call. Germline-derived CDR1 and CDR2 are MDHEN and SYDVKM. CDR3 size: 14 residues. The V end lost 1 base, the J end lost 5 bases, and 10 bases lay between the germline ends. The CDR3 DNA sequence: TGTGCCAGCAGTTTATATAGGTGGGGAGATACGCAGTATTTT. Residues: CASSLYRWGDTQYF.

The chain employs TRBV7-2 and TRBJ2-5; D ambiguous. The CDR3 has 13 residues. From germline, CDR1 is SGHTA and CDR2 FQGNSA. Trimming pared 2 bases from V and 1 base from J, leaving 5 bases between. The DNA of the CDR3 is TGTGCCAGCAGCTTATCGATCCAAGAGACCCAGTACTTC. This sequence encodes CASSLSIQETQYF.

This chain joins TRBV2 and TRBJ2-7, with 8 bases aligning to TRBD1. V lost 6 bases to trimming and J lost 2 bases; unmatched junction nucleotides: 9. The germline gives CDR1 SNHLY, CDR2 FYNNEI. This CDR3 has 15 residues. The CDR3 spells CASSYDRGRAYEQYF. For the CDR3, the DNA is TGTGCCAGCAGCTATGACAGGGGAAGGGCCTACGAGCAGTACTTC.

The gene calls are TRBV7-2 and TRBJ2-5, with D unresolved. V was shortened by 1 base and J by 2 bases, with 8 bases between the two germline ends. Germline loops: CDR1 SGHTA, CDR2 FQGNSA. The CDR3 is 14 amino acids. As DNA, the CDR3 is TGTGCCAGCAGCTTAGAACTTTCACAAGAGACCCAGTACTTC. Translated: CASSLELSQETQYF.

The V call is TRBV10-3, the J call TRBJ1-6, with D perhaps TRBD1 (5 bases). The CDR3 totals 14 residues. Between the trimmed V and J ends, which lost 6 bases and 9 bases, there was a span of 15 bases. Germline V lookup: CDR1 ENHRY, CDR2 SYGVKD. CDR3 sequence (DNA): TGTGCCATCAGCCCGGCGGGGGTAGGTTCACCCCTCCACTTT. This gives the protein CAISPAGVGSPLHF.

The gene calls are TRBV28 and TRBJ2-3; TRBD2 agrees at 11 bases. V shed 4 bases and J 4 bases; nucleotides not matched to a gene: 16. The length of the CDR3 is 19 residues. Germline CDR1 MDHEN, CDR2 SYDVKM. CDR3 residues: CASSSRPRPGLAAPDTQYF. The CDR3 coding sequence is TGTGCCAGCAGTTCCCGCCCCCGGCCGGGACTAGCGGCCCCAGATACGCAGTATTTT.

The J gene is TRBJ1-5, the V gene TRBV28; 10 positions match TRBD1. This CDR3 region has 16 residues. Germline V gene data show CDR1 as MDHEN and CDR2 as SYDVKM. V lost 6 bases, J lost 1 base, and 6 bases stayed unmatched. CDR3 region: CASSLDRGRSNQPQHF. CDR3 DNA: TGTGCCAGCAGCTTAGACAGGGGGCGAAGCAATCAGCCCCAGCATTTT. The whole variable domain, filled in from reference TRBV28 and TRBJ1-5, reads DVKVTQSSRYLVKRTGEKVFLECVQDMDHENMFWYRQDPGLGLRLIYFSYDVKMKEKGDIPEGYSVSREKKERFSLILESASTNQTSMYLCASSLDRGRSNQPQHFGDGTRLSIL.

The chain recombines TRBV7-5 with TRBJ1-2. TRBV7-5 has pseudogene status. The CDR3 is 13 amino acids. DNA of the CDR3: TGTGCCAGCAGCTTCCAGGTGGGGACCGGCTACACCTTC. Translation: CASSFQVGTGYTF.

The genes are TRBV6-4 and TRBJ2-3; possibly TRBD2 for D (6 bases). The CDR3 totals 14 residues. V lost 4 bases, J lost 0 bases, and 8 bases lay in between. Germline V gene sequence: CDR1 MRHNA, CDR2 SNTAGT. CDR3 in amino acids: CASSAGTSTDTQYF. The DNA of the CDR3 is TGTGCCAGCAGTGCCGGGACTAGCACAGATACGCAGTATTTT.

The table lists this clone with a few counts. The rearrangement joins TRBV4-1 to TRBJ1-1, with D unresolved. CDR3 length: 11 amino acids. The germline CDR1 and CDR2 sequences are MGHRA and YSYEKL. Trimming cost V 3 bases and J 3 bases, with 2 bases left between them. The CDR3 sequence: CASSQDTEAFF. In DNA, the CDR3 is TGCGCCAGCAGCCAGGACACTGAAGCTTTCTTT.

CDR3 nucleotides: TGTGCCACCAGCAGGGAAACCGGGCCCAGGGGAAACAATGAGCAGTTCTTC. It yields the protein CATSRETGPRGNNEQFF. The chain recombines TRBV15 with TRBJ2-1; weak D call: TRBD1 (6 bases). V lost 3 bases to trimming and J lost 5 bases, with 20 bases between them. Germline V gene sequence: CDR1 LNHNV, CDR2 YYDKDF (reference sequence). The CDR3 totals 17 residues.

The chain combines TRBV7-2 with TRBJ2-1, with 13 nucleotides matching TRBD2. Germline-derived CDR1 and CDR2 are SGHTA and FQGNSA. This CDR3 region has 17 residues. With V trimmed by 5 bases and J by 1 base, 5 bases remained unmatched. The CDR3 region has the DNA TGTGCCAGCAGCCGACTAGCGGGGGGCCGATCCTACAATGAGCAGTTCTTC. As protein: CASSRLAGGRSYNEQFF.

The DNA for the CDR3 is TGTGCCAGCAGCTTAGGGCCTGGGACTGAAGCTTTCTTT. Translating gives CASSLGPGTEAFF. The chain combines TRBV5-6 with TRBJ1-1; D gene unclear. CDR3 length: 13 residues. Trimming pared 2 bases from V and 5 bases from J, leaving 10 bases between. Germline CDR1 is SGHDT and CDR2 is YYEEEE.

The gene calls are TRBV5-1 and TRBJ1-1, with D perhaps matching TRBD1 (5 bases). Germline loops: CDR1 SGHRS, CDR2 YFSETQ. The CDR3 is 14 amino acids. Trimming took off 0 bases at V and 11 bases at J, with 17 bases between the two ends. CDR3 protein: CASSLAVGPRKAFF. CDR3 in DNA: TGCGCCAGCAGCTTGGCCGTGGGGCCCAGAAAGGCTTTCTTT.

Notes on this clone: An end of the junction does not agree with germline; a read error may underlie this. The chain carries TRBV28 and TRBJ2-7; the D gene is possibly TRBD2 (6 bases). CDR3 length: 14 residues. Germline CDR1 MDHEN, CDR2 SYDVKM. DNA of the CDR3: TGTGCCAGCAGCTTATTGGGACTGACCTACGAGCAGTACTTC. This encodes CASSLLGLTYEQYF.

V usage is TRBV6-4 and J usage is TRBJ2-2, with 7 bases that match TRBD1. V was clipped by 3 bases and J by 3 bases; unmatched bases: 1. CDR3 length equals 14 residues. The germline gives CDR1 MRHNA, CDR2 SNTAGT. CDR3 in amino acids: CASSEDRDTGELFF. DNA of the CDR3: TGTGCCAGCAGTGAAGACAGGGACACCGGGGAGCTGTTTTTT.

The gene calls are TRBV6-1 and TRBJ1-2; D is unclear. The germline gives CDR1 MNHNS, CDR2 SASEGT. Trimming left V 3 bases short and J 6 bases short, with 17 bases between. The CDR3 is 15 amino acids. The CDR3 sequence: CASSELASVTDGYTF. The CDR3 bases are TGTGCCAGCAGTGAGTTGGCATCAGTCACCGATGGCTACACCTTC.